The clone carrying this T cell receptor beta chain was observed a single time. Its target is not known. The data stem from a study of OX40 agonist ivuxolimab in advanced cancers. Across the study: Dose-escalation patients had hepatocellular carcinoma, melanoma, renal cell or head and neck cancer. Previous treatment with anti-PD-1, anti-PD-L1 or anti-CTLA-4 therapy was allowed; more than 35% had received some. Whole-study results and caveats: At 0.1 to 3.0 mg/kg, clonal expansion of CD4+ and CD8+ blood T cells had occurred by week 6. Among T cells, CD8+ cells averaged more expanded clones than CD4+ cells.

Assay used: immunoSEQ multiplex PCR; TCRdb lists only in-frame clones, some missing. The profile shows tens of thousands of clones, about 91% of them singletons. The CDR3 extends over 16 amino acids. The V and J ends lost 0 bases and 10 bases respectively, with 16 bases between them. Looked up from germline, CDR1 is MNHEY and CDR2 is SMNVEV (reference sequence). The receptor was derived from an adult with an advanced solid tumor such as melanoma, head and neck, liver or kidney cancer. The sample was CD4+ or CD8+ T cells sorted from blood, taken in a trial of the OX40 agonist ivuxolimab. The chain employs TRBV27 and TRBJ1-6; possible D gene TRBD1, 6 bases. The CDR3 coding sequence is TGTGCCAGCAGTTTATCATGGGGGGCGCAAGGCTCACCCCTCCACTTT. As protein: CASSLSWGAQGSPLHF.